The table lists the clone carrying this TCR beta chain with a few counts. The target antigen is unknown. V was pared by 5 bases and J by 0 bases, with 25 bases between. The CDR3 covers 19 residues. Germline lookup yields CDR1 SGHDN and CDR2 FVKESK. Clones were sequenced by immunoSEQ multiplex PCR, and TCRdb holds only the in-frame ones, with some missing. The table shows some 40,000 clones, with around 73% occurring only once. Upon completion of more than 9 days in culture, CD4+ T cells were isolated. Participants were vaccinated with two doses of either the BNT162b2 or mRNA-1273 vaccine. People in the vaccine group had not been infected with SARS-CoV-2 before, and their nucleocapsid antibodies were negative. This entry belongs to a study of vaccination effects on CD4 cells after COVID-19. On the study more broadly: Post-vaccine specimens arrived a median 72 days past the second dose.

Whole-study findings and limits: Within healthy vaccinees, only 1 of 255 vaccine-induced clones displayed cross-reactivity with common cold coronaviruses.

The V call is TRBV14, the J call TRBJ1-1, with D perhaps TRBD1 (6 bases). The clonotype was recovered from a human donor who received a COVID-19 vaccine. Specimen: CD4+ T cells from PBMCs cultured without peptide, collected after COVID-19 vaccination. CDR3 region: CASSLSEIQGRTMNTEAFF. Here the CDR3 DNA reads TGTGCCAGCAGCTTATCGGAAATCCAGGGGCGCACCATGAACACTGAAGCTTTCTTT. The whole variable domain, filled in from reference TRBV14 and TRBJ1-1, reads EAGVTQFPSHSVIEKGQTVTLRCDPISGHDNLYWYRRVMGKEIKFLLHFVKESKQDESGMPNNRFLAERTGGTYSTLKVQPAELEDSGVYFCASSLSEIQGRTMNTEAFFGQGTRLTVV.